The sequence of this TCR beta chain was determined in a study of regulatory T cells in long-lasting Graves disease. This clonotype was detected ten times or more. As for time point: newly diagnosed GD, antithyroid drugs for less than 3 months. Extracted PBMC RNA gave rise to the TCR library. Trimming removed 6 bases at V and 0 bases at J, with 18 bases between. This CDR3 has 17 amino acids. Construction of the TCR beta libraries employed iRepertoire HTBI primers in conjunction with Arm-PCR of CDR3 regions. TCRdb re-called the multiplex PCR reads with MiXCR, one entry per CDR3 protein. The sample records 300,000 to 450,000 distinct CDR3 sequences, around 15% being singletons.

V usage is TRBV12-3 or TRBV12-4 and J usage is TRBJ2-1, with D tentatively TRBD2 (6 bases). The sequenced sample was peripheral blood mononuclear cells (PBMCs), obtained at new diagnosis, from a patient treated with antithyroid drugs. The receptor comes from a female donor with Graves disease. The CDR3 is CASRPTSPLSSYNEQFF. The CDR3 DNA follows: TGTGCCAGCAGGCCCACTAGCCCCCTCAGCTCCTACAATGAGCAGTTCTTC.